This TCR beta chain came from a study of monozygotic twins with inflammatory bowel disease. Study observations and caveats: Fewer shared clonotypes with others were found in IBD patients than in healthy twins, especially with disease activity.

Germline CDR1 is DFQATT and CDR2 is SNEGSKA (reference sequence). The CDR3 loop spans 17 amino acids. With respect to this clonotype: Its antigen is not identified.

UMIs with a 6-nucleotide sample barcode were added by template switching. TCRdb re-called the 5' RACE reads; one entry per CDR3 protein, DNA not given. In total, the table holds 300,000 to 400,000 distinct CDR3 sequences. Sequenced material: blood. The clonotype comes from a human donor with ulcerative colitis or Crohn's disease, or a healthy co-twin of an affected twin (not recorded which). The chain carries TRBV20-1 and TRBJ1-6; the TRBD1 assignment by TCRdb is unverifiable without DNA. CDR3 sequence reads: CSARDQQGEWVNSPLHF.